A single sample gave rise to the 27 T cell receptor beta chains below, sequenced in a study of cytomegalovirus exposure and HLA in healthy donors (dated by TCRdb to the late 2010s). Receptors were amplified or captured by the immunoSEQ multiplex PCR assay. The multiplex PCR relied on a mix of 60 forward primers for TCR Vbeta segments and 13 reverse primers for TCR Jbeta segments. TCRdb carries this immuneACCESS record with in-frame sequences only. Its versions omit some clonotypes, under half of them owing to an unresolved V gene in the studies checked, with the rest unexplained. The sample contains 100,000 to 150,000 clones, approximately 87% of them found a single time. 1.5% of the sample is held by the ten biggest clonotypes. Material: PBMCs. The receptors here all came from a man between 40 and 49 years old in good health and CMV-seronegative.

The gene calls are TRBV5-1 and TRBJ2-3; D unresolved. V lost 0 bases, J lost 2 bases, and 10 bases lay in between. The CDR3 is 15 residues long. Germline V gene data show CDR1 as SGHRS and CDR2 as YFSETQ. The CDR3 here is CASSLEPLYTDTQYF. The CDR3 DNA sequence: TGCGCCAGCAGCTTGGAGCCCCTCTACACAGATACGCAGTATTTT. The whole variable domain, filled in from reference TRBV5-1 and TRBJ2-3, reads KAGVTQTPRYLIKTRGQQVTLSCSPISGHRSVSWYQQTPGQGLQFLFEYFSETQRNKGNFPGRFSGRQFSNSRSEMNVSTLELGDSALYLCASSLEPLYTDTQYFGPGTRLTVL.

This clone appeared a single time. CDR3 residues: CASSPAGPGYGYTF. DNA for the CDR3: TGTGCCAGCAGTCCGGCGGGTCCGGGGTATGGCTACACCTTC. V usage is TRBV28 and J usage is TRBJ1-2; D gene unclear. V dropped 5 bases and J dropped 5 bases, with 15 bases sitting between them. The CDR3 contains 14 residues. The germline CDR1 and CDR2 sequences are MDHEN and SYDVKM.

V and J are TRBV6-5 and TRBJ2-7; 8 nucleotides align to TRBD2. The CDR3 spans 14 residues. J lost 7 bases, V lost 0 bases, and 5 bases had no gene match. Germline V gene sequence: CDR1 MNHEY, CDR2 SVGAGI. The CDR3 DNA is TGTGCCAGCAGTTACTCACGGGAGGGCCCGGAGCAGTACTTC. Its protein is CASSYSREGPEQYF.

The chain combines TRBV12-2 with TRBJ1-5; the DNA was not compared with TRBD1, the D call given in the table. TRBV12-2 is given as a pseudogene. The CDR3 has 16 residues. The CDR3 here is CASRWWTGYGNQPQHF. In DNA, the CDR3 is TGTGCAAGTCGCTGGTGGACAGGGTATGGCAATCAGCCCCAGCATTTT.

The genes are TRBV4-1 and TRBJ2-3; D uncertain. The CDR3 has 13 residues. Trimming left V 6 bases short and J 4 bases short, with 11 bases between. Germline CDR1 and CDR2: MGHRA and YSYEKL. Written as DNA, the CDR3 is TGCGCCAGCAGACCTTTCAACTCAGATACGCAGTATTTT. As protein: CASRPFNSDTQYF.

The chain combines TRBV7-8 with TRBJ2-1, with D uncertain. CDR3 length equals 13 residues. Deletions cut 5 bases from V and 1 base from J, with 6 bases between. Per the germline V gene, CDR1 is SGHVS and CDR2 is FQNEAQ. The CDR3 DNA sequence: TGTGCCAGCAGCCCCTATTCCTACAATGAGCAGTTCTTC. It yields the protein CASSPYSYNEQFF.

This chain uses TRBV5-4 with TRBJ1-1, with D perhaps TRBD1 (5 bases). The ends were cut back, 2 bases at V and 1 base at J, with 12 bases in the middle. CDR1 is SGHNT, CDR2 YYREEE, per germline (reference sequence). CDR3 length equals 15 residues. The CDR3 coding sequence is TGTGCCAGCAGCTTACAGGTCTTTGGGAACACTGAAGCTTTCTTT. Protein: CASSLQVFGNTEAFF.

This rearrangement joins TRBV19 to TRBJ2-3; 7 bases are a match to TRBD1. The length of the CDR3 is 14 residues. CDR1 and CDR2 (germline): LNHDA, SQIVND (reference sequence). The junction had 9 bases not matched to a gene; V was cut back by 8 bases and J by 4 bases. Written as DNA, the CDR3 is TGTGCCAGTCAACAGGGGAACTTCCCAGATACGCAGTATTTT. Protein product: CASQQGNFPDTQYF.

The chain uses TRBV28 and TRBJ2-1; 14 bases agree with TRBD2. Germline V CDR1 and CDR2: MDHEN, SYDVKM. Trimming cost V 2 bases and J 6 bases; bases outside gene matches: 3. This CDR3 spans 16 amino acids. CDR3 sequence reads: CASSLPTSGGANEQFF. The CDR3, as DNA: TGTGCCAGCAGTTTACCGACTAGCGGGGGGGCCAATGAGCAGTTCTTC.

The chain links TRBV20-1 to TRBJ2-1, with D maybe TRBD2 (5 bases). V was pared by 6 bases and J by 5 bases, with 5 bases between. CDR1 DFQATT and CDR2 SNEGSKA come from the germline V gene (reference sequence). The CDR3 length is 10 residues. The CDR3 spells CSAGDNEQFF. As DNA, the CDR3 is TGCAGTGCCGGGGACAATGAGCAGTTCTTC.

The rearrangement joins TRBV29-1 to TRBJ2-7; maybe TRBD2 (6 bases). The CDR3 spans 11 residues. CDR1 and CDR2 from the germline V gene are SQVTM and ANQGSEA. The V and J ends lost 4 bases and 4 bases respectively, with 8 bases between them. CDR3 bases: TGCAGCGTTGGACTAGAATACGAGCAGTACTTC. Encoded protein: CSVGLEYEQYF.

This sequence joins TRBV6-5 and TRBJ1-5, with 8 positions matching TRBD1. Germline CDR1 and CDR2: MNHEY and SVGAGI. Trimming at V came to 6 bases and at J to 5 bases, leaving 6 bases not matched to a gene. There are 14 residues in the CDR3. The CDR3 here is CASSRGQGDQPQHF. The CDR3 DNA reads as TGTGCCAGCAGCCGAGGACAGGGCGATCAGCCCCAGCATTTT.

A few counts support this clone. The rearrangement links TRBV7-2 to TRBJ1-1; unclear D gene. CDR3 size: 16 residues. Germline CDR1 reads SGHTA; CDR2 reads FQGNSA. The ends were cut back, 2 bases at V and 1 base at J, with 14 bases in the middle. CDR3 coding DNA: TGTGCCAGCAGCTTATCTATGACATTCACGAACACTGAAGCTTTCTTT. Protein: CASSLSMTFTNTEAFF.

V is TRBV6-4 and J is TRBJ2-1; 13 bases fit TRBD2. V trimming: 6 bases; J trimming: 8 bases; junction bases outside the gene matches: 7. Germline V lookup: CDR1 MRHNA, CDR2 SNTAGT. CDR3 length equals 15 residues. The CDR3 sequence: CASSLTGLAGDEQFF. In DNA form, the CDR3 reads TGTGCCAGCAGCCTAACCGGACTAGCGGGGGATGAGCAGTTCTTC.

The rearrangement uses TRBV4-2 and TRBJ2-1; 12 nucleotides match TRBD2. Trimming cost V 0 bases and J 7 bases; bases outside gene matches: 13. CDR1 and CDR2 (germline): LGHNA, YNFKEQ. There are 19 residues in the CDR3. CDR3 loop: CASSQEIGSLAGGPNEQFF. The DNA of the CDR3 is TGTGCCAGCAGCCAAGAGATCGGTAGTCTAGCGGGAGGGCCTAATGAGCAGTTCTTC.

V is TRBV7-9 and J is TRBJ2-7, with TRBD1 matching over 7 bases. The CDR3 consists of 14 residues. V lost 5 bases and J lost 2; bases outside the gene matches: 6. Germline CDR1 SEHNR, CDR2 FQNEAQ (reference sequence). The CDR3 is CASSKRQGAYEQYF. The CDR3 bases are TGTGCCAGCAGCAAGCGACAGGGTGCCTACGAGCAGTACTTC.

This clone was seen only a few times. This chain joins TRBV9 and TRBJ1-5, with a possible D match to TRBD1 (6 bases). CDR1 is SGDLS and CDR2 is YYNGEE in the germline V gene. The CDR3 consists of 15 residues. V was pared by 0 bases and J by 7 bases, with 14 bases between. Here the CDR3 DNA reads TGTGCCAGCAGCGTAGGCGGGGGGCGGGAGCAGCCCCAGCATTTT. Residues: CASSVGGGREQPQHF.

The V and J genes are TRBV7-9 and TRBJ2-5, with D possibly TRBD1 on 5 matching bases. The V end lost 1 base, the J end lost 2 bases, and 11 bases lay between the germline ends. This CDR3 comprises 15 residues. Germline CDR1 SEHNR, CDR2 FQNEAQ (reference sequence). In DNA, the CDR3 is TGTGCCAGCAGCTTAGGGGGCATCCAACAAGAGACCCAGTACTTC. This sequence encodes CASSLGGIQQETQYF.

The chain uses TRBV5-6 and TRBJ1-5; 8 bases match TRBD1. V lost 3 bases to trimming and J lost 7 bases; unmatched junction nucleotides: 9. The length of the CDR3 is 15 residues. Germline V gives CDR1 SGHDT, CDR2 YYEEEE. The CDR3 DNA follows: TGTGCCAGCAGCTCCGGGACAGGAGGTGGACAGCCCCAGCATTTT. It specifies CASSSGTGGGQPQHF.

The gene calls are TRBV29-1 and TRBJ2-5; D is perhaps TRBD1 (7 bases). The CDR3 extends over 14 amino acids. Per germline, CDR1 SQVTM and CDR2 ANQGSEA. V was shortened by 3 bases and J by 5 bases, with 16 bases between the two germline ends. The chain's CDR3 is CSVEEGAVGETQYF. The CDR3, as DNA: TGCAGCGTTGAGGAGGGGGCAGTCGGGGAGACCCAGTACTTC.

The chain links TRBV7-8 to TRBJ2-1; 10 bases fit TRBD2. The trim removed 5 bases at V and 6 bases at J, leaving 7 bases unmatched. The CDR3 spans 15 residues. Germline values: CDR1 SGHVS, CDR2 FQNEAQ. The CDR3 loop is CASSPGTSVGNEQFF. The CDR3 DNA reads as TGTGCCAGCAGCCCAGGGACTAGCGTAGGCAATGAGCAGTTCTTC.

The gene calls are TRBV6-1 and TRBJ2-7; TRBD1 might be the D (6 bases). V was pared by 10 bases and J by 2 bases, with 15 bases between. The CDR3 runs to 13 residues. Germline V gene lookup returns CDR1 MNHNS and CDR2 SASEGT. In nucleotides, the CDR3 is TGTGCCACCAGGACAGACCTAACCTACGAGCAGTACTTC. It encodes CATRTDLTYEQYF.

V gene TRBV5-1 combines with J gene TRBJ1-6; D is uncertain. Per the germline V gene, CDR1 is SGHRS and CDR2 is YFSETQ. This CDR3 has 17 residues. V dropped 3 bases and J dropped 5 bases, with 18 bases sitting between them. The CDR3 reads CASSSGPPGWDNSPLHF. In nucleotides, the CDR3 is TGCGCCAGCAGCTCCGGACCGCCGGGATGGGATAATTCACCCCTCCACTTT.

The CDR3 here is CASSLSSGRTDTQYF. CDR3 in DNA: TGTGCCAGCAGCTTGTCTAGCGGGCGCACAGATACGCAGTATTTT. The rearrangement joins TRBV7-2 to TRBJ2-3; 8 bases are a match to TRBD2. This CDR3 has 15 residues. Trimming at V came to 3 bases and at J to 1 base, leaving 3 bases not matched to a gene. CDR1 and CDR2 (germline): SGHTA, FQGNSA.

This chain uses TRBV28 with TRBJ2-5; weak D call: TRBD1 (6 bases). CDR1 and CDR2 (germline): MDHEN, SYDVKM. The length of the CDR3 is 16 residues. Trimming took off 5 bases at V and 2 bases at J, with 18 bases between the two ends. The CDR3 coding sequence is TGTGCCAGCAGTCCTCACAGGGTCAGGGAGCAAGAGACCCAGTACTTC. Its translation: CASSPHRVREQETQYF. Combining the CDR3 with reference TRBV28 and TRBJ2-5 gives the whole variable domain DVKVTQSSRYLVKRTGEKVFLECVQDMDHENMFWYRQDPGLGLRLIYFSYDVKMKEKGDIPEGYSVSREKKERFSLILESASTNQTSMYLCASSPHRVREQETQYFGPGTRLLVL.

The rearrangement uses TRBV19 and TRBJ2-7, with 8 bases lining up with TRBD1. J was trimmed by 3 bases and V by 4 bases; bases with no gene match: 5. The CDR3 runs to 14 residues. Germline CDR1 and CDR2: LNHDA and SQIVND (reference sequence). In DNA, the CDR3 is TGTGCCAGTAGTAACCAGGGGGCAGTCTACGAGCAGTACTTC. Amino acid sequence: CASSNQGAVYEQYF. Full variable domain (missing parts from reference TRBV19 and TRBJ2-7): DGGITQSPKYLFRKEGQNVTLSCEQNLNHDAMYWYRQDPGQGLRLIYYSQIVNDFQKGDIAEGYSVSREKKESFPLTVTSAQKNPTAFYLCASSNQGAVYEQYFGPGTRLTVT.

The chain combines TRBV20-1 with TRBJ2-7; 8 nucleotides agree with TRBD2. This CDR3 is built from 11 residues. Germline V gives CDR1 DFQATT, CDR2 SNEGSKA (reference sequence). The J segment lost 7 bases and the V segment lost 7 bases, leaving 6 bases of the junction unmatched. The CDR3 DNA reads TGCAGTGGGGGGCGGGAGGTTGAGCAGTACTTC. Protein: CSGGREVEQYF.